The present T cell receptor beta chain was sequenced within a study of CD8 T cells in Susac syndrome. It was with random hexamers that roughly 0.45 to 1 ug RNA was reverse transcribed. TCR beta CDR3 was amplified by immunoSEQ multiplex PCR. This amplification extended across 54 Vbeta and 13 Jbeta segments. TCRdb reprocessed the immunoSEQ multiplex PCR reads via MiXCR and lists one record per CDR3 protein. The data contain 150,000 to 200,000 distinct CDR3 sequences, 85% to 95% of them singletons. With 0 bases removed from V and 1 base from J, the gap between germline ends came to 8 bases. CDR3 length equals 14 residues. Germline assignment: CDR1 SGDLS and CDR2 YYNGEE. TCR beta sequencing covered blood CD8+ and CD4+ T cells. TEMRA cells underwent FACS enrichment and CD8+ and CD4+ T cells underwent negative isolation.

The chain joins TRBV9 to TRBJ2-7, with unresolved D. This TCR was sampled from a human donor with multiple sclerosis. What was sequenced was CD4+ T cells from PBMCs. The CDR3 DNA follows: TGTGCCAGCAGCGTAGCGGACCGTTCCTACGAGCAGTACTTC. Amino acids: CASSVADRSYEQYF.